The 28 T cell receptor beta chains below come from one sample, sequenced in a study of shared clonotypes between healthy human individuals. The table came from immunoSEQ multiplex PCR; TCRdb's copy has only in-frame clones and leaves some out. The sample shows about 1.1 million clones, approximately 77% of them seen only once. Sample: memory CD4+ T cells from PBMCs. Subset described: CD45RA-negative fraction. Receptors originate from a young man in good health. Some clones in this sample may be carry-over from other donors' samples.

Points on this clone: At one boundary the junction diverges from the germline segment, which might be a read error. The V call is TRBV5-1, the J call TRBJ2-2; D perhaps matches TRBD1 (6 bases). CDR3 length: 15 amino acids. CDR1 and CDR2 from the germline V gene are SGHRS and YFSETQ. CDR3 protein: CASRVTGSNAGELFF. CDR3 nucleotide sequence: TGCGCCAGCAGGGTTACAGGGTCGAACGCCGGGGAGCTGTTTTTT.

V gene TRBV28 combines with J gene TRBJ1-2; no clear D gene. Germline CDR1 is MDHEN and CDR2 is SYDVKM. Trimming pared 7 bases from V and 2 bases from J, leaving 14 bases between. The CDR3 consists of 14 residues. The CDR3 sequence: CASTQGHRNYGYTF. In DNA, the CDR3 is TGTGCCAGCACCCAAGGGCATCGAAACTATGGCTACACCTTC.

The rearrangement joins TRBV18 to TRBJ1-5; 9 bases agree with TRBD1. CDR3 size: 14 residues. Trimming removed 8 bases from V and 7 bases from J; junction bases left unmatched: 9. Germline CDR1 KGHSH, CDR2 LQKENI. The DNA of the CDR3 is TGTGCCAGCGCAACAGGGGGCGTGGGGCAGCCCCAGCATTTT. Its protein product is CASATGGVGQPQHF.

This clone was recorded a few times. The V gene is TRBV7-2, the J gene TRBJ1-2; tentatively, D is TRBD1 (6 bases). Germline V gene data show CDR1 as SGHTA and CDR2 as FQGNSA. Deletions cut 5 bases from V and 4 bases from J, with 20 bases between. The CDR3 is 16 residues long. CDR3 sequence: CASSQPGGAGIYGYTF. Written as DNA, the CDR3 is TGTGCCAGCAGCCAACCCGGGGGGGCAGGGATCTATGGCTACACCTTC.

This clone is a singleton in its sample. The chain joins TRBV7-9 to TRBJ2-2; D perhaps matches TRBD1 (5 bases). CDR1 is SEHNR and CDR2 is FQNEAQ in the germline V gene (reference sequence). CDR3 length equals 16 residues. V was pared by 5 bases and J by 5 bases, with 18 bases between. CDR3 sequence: CASSPLFGALTGELFF. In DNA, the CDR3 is TGTGCCAGCAGCCCCTTGTTTGGGGCCTTAACCGGGGAGCTGTTTTTT.

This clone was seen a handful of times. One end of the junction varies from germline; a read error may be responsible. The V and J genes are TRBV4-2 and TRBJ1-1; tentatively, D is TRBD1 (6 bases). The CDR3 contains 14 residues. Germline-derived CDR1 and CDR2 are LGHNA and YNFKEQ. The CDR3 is CASRQGGRDTEAFF. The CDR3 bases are TGTGCCAGCAGGCAAGGGGGTAGGGACACTGAAGCTTTCTTT.

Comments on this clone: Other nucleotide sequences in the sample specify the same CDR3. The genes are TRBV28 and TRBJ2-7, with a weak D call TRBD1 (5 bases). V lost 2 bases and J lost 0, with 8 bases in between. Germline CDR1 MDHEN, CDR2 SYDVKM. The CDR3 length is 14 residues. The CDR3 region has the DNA TGTGCCAGCAGTTTAAGGCAGGGCTCCTACGAGCAGTACTTC. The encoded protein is CASSLRQGSYEQYF.

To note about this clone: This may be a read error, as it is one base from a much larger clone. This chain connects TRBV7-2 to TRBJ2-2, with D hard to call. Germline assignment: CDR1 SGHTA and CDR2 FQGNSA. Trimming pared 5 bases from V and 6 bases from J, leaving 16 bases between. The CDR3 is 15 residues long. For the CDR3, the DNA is TGTGCCAGCAGCCCCAAGGTGGGCGGCGCCGGGGAGCTGTTTTTT. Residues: CASSPKVGGAGELFF.

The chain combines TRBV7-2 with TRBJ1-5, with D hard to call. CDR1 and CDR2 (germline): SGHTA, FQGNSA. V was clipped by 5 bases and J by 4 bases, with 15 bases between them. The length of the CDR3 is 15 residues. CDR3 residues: CASSPQATKNQPQHF. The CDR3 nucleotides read TGTGCCAGCAGCCCCCAGGCGACCAAGAATCAGCCCCAGCATTTT.

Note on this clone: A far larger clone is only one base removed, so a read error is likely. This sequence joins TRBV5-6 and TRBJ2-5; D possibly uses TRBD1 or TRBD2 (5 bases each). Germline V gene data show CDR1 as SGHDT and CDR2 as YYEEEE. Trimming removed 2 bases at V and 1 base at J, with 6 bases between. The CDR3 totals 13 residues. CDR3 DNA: TGTGCCAGCAGCTTCGGGACCCAAGAGACCCAGTACTTC. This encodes CASSFGTQETQYF. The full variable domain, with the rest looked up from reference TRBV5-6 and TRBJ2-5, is DAGVTQSPTHLIKTRGQQVTLRCSPKSGHDTVSWYQQALGQGPQFIFQYYEEEERQRGNFPDRFSGHQFPNYSSELNVNALLLGDSALYLCASSFGTQETQYFGPGTRLLVL.

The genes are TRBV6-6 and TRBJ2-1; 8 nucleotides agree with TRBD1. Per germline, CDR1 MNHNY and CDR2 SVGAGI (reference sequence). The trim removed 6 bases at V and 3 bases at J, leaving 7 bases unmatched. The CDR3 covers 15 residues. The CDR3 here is CASRPPGGYYNEQFF. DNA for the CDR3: TGTGCCAGCAGACCTCCAGGGGGCTACTACAATGAGCAGTTCTTC.

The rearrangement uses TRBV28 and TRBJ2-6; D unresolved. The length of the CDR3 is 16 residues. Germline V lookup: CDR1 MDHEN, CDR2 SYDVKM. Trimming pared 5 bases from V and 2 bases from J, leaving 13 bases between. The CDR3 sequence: CASSAPGRAGANVLTF. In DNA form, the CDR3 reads TGTGCCAGCAGTGCACCGGGCCGCGCTGGGGCCAACGTCCTGACTTTC.

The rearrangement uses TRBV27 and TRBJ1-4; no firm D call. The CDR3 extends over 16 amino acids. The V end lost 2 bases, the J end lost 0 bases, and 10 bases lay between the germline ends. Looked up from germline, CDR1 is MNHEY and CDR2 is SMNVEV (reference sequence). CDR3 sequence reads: CASSLKAAATNEKLFF. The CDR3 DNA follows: TGTGCCAGCAGTTTAAAGGCCGCTGCAACTAATGAAAAACTGTTTTTT.

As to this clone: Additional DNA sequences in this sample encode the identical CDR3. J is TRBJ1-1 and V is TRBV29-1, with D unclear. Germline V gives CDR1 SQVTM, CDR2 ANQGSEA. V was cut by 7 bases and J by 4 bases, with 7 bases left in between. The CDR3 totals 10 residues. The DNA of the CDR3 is TGCAGCGCCGTCGTCACTGAAGCTTTCTTT. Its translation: CSAVVTEAFF.

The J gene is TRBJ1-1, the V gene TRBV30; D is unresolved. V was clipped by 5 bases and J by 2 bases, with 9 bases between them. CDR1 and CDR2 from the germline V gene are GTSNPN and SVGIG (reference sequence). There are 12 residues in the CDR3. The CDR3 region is CAWDDFNTEAFF. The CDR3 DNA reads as TGTGCCTGGGATGATTTTAACACTGAAGCTTTCTTT. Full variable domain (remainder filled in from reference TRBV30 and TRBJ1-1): SQTIHQWPATLVQPVGSPLSLECTVEGTSNPNLYWYRQAAGRGLQLLFYSVGIGQISSEVPQNLSASRPQDRQFILSSKKLLLSDSGFYLCAWDDFNTEAFFGQGTRLTVV.

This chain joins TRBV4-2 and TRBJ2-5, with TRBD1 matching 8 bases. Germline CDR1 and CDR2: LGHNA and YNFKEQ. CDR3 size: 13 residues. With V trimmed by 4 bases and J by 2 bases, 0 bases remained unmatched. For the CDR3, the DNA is TGTGCCAGCAGCCGGGACAGGCAAGAGACCCAGTACTTC. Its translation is CASSRDRQETQYF.

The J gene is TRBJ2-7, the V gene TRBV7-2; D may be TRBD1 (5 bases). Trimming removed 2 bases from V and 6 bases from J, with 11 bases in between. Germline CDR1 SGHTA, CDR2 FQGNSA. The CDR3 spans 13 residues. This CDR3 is CASSLRAGREQYF. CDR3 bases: TGTGCCAGCAGCTTAAGGGCAGGGCGCGAGCAGTACTTC.

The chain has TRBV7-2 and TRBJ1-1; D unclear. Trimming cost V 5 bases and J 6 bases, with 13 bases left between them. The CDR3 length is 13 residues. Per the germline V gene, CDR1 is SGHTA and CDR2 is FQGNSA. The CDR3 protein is CASSLQHGAEAFF. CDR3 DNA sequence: TGTGCCAGCAGCCTCCAACACGGGGCTGAAGCTTTCTTT.

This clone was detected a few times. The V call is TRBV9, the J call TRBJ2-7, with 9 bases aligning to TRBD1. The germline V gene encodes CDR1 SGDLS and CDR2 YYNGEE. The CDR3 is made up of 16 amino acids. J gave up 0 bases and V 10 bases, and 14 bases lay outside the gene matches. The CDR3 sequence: CAARDRARPVSYEQYF. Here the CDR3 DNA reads TGTGCCGCCCGGGACAGGGCCCGCCCGGTCTCCTACGAGCAGTACTTC.

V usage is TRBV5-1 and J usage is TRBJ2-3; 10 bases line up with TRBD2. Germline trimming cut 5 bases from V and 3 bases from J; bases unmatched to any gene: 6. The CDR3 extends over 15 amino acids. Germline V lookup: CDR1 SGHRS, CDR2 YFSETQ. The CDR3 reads CASSEAGGITDTQYF. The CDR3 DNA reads TGCGCCAGCAGTGAAGCGGGAGGGATAACAGATACGCAGTATTTT.

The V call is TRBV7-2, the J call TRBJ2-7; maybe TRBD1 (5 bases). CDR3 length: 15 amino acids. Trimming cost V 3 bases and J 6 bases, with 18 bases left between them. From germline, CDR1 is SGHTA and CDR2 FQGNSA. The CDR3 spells CASSFQGRTSGEQYF. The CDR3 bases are TGTGCCAGCAGCTTCCAGGGAAGGACCTCCGGCGAGCAGTACTTC.

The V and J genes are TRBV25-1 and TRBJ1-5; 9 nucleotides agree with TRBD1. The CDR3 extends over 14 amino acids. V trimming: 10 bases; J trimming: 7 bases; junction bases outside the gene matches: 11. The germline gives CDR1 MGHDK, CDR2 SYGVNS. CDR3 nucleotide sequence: TGTGCCACCTCGGGACAGGGAATGCTCCAGCCCCAGCATTTT. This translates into CATSGQGMLQPQHF.

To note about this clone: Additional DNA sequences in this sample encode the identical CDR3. The CDR3 here is CASSPGLAGEETQYF. The CDR3 DNA follows: TGTGCCAGCAGCCCCGGACTAGCGGGAGAAGAGACCCAGTACTTC. The gene calls are TRBV5-8 and TRBJ2-5; 13 nucleotides match TRBD2. Per germline, CDR1 SGHTS and CDR2 YDEGEE. Trimming took 4 bases from V and 3 from J; bases not matched to a gene: 3. This CDR3 is 15 amino acids long.

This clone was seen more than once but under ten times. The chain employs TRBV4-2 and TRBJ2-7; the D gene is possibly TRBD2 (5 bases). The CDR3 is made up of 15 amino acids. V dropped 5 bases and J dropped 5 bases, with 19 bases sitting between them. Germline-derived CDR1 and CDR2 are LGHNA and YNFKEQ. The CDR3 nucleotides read TGTGCCAGCAGCGAGCAGGCGGGTGCTCTCCACGAGCAGTACTTC. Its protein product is CASSEQAGALHEQYF.

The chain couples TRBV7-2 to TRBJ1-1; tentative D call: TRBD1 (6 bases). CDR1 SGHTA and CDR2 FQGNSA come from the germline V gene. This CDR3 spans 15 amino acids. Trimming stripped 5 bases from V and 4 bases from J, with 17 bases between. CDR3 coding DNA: TGTGCCAGCAGCCCCACAGGGTATCCGGGCACTGAAGCTTTCTTT. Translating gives CASSPTGYPGTEAFF.

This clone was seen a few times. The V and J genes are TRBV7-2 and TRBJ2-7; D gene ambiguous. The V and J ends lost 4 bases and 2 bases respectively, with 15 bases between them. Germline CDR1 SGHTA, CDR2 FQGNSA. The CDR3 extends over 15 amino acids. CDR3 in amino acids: CASSSPTTSTYEQYF. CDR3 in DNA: TGTGCCAGCAGCTCCCCGACGACAAGTACCTACGAGCAGTACTTC.

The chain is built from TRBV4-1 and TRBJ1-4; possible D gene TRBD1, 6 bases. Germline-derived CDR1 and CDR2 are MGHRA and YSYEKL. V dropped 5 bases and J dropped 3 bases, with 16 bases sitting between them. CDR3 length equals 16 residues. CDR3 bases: TGCGCCAGCAGCTTAGGGACAAGTCAGGCTAATGAAAAACTGTTTTTT. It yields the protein CASSLGTSQANEKLFF.

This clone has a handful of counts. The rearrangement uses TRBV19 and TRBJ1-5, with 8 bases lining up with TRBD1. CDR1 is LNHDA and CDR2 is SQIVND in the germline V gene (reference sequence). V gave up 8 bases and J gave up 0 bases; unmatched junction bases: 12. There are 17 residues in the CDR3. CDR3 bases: TGTGCCAGTCGAGCCTCCGGGACAGGTTATAGCAATCAGCCCCAGCATTTT. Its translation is CASRASGTGYSNQPQHF.